This T cell receptor (beta chain) derives from a study of blood T cell repertoires in COVID-19. Study as a whole: Samples of COVID-19 (acute and convalescent) were obtained from the United States, Italy and Spain.

Enrollment of patients from Seattle took place during active infection, with longitudinal follow-up. Original processing notes: Estimates of nucleated cell counts were drawn from the amplification of reference gene primers. The assay was immunoSEQ multiplex PCR, and TCRdb's table has in-frame clones only and misses some. The DNA was the basis for D and trimming; V, J and clone size are from that table. The sample yields about 220,000 clones, more than 75% seen once. This CDR3 has 16 residues. Germline V gives CDR1 MNHEY, CDR2 SVGEGT. V dropped 4 bases and J dropped 4; count of bases not matched to a gene: 8.

The TCR was taken from a woman between 65 and 79 years old with COVID-19, enrolled during active disease. Sequenced material: peripheral blood. J is TRBJ1-5 and V is TRBV6-2 or TRBV6-3; 9 bases align to TRBD1. The CDR3: CASSFPGQGTNQPQHF. CDR3 in DNA: TGTGCCAGCAGTTTCCCGGGACAGGGAACAAATCAGCCCCAGCATTTT.